The clone carrying this T cell receptor (beta chain) has only a few counts. Its target is unknown. V shed 4 bases and J 5 bases; nucleotides not matched to a gene: 10. Germline V gives CDR1 SSHAT, CDR2 FNYEAQ (reference sequence). The CDR3 consists of 15 residues. Investigators reverse transcribed all isolated RNA, so they sequenced expressed TCRB transcripts. This table comes from immunoSEQ multiplex PCR, and its TCRdb copy is limited to in-frame clones, with some not included. This sample has about 400,000 clones; approximately 12% occur once, and the top ten carry 0.017%. The entry originates in a study of beta chain features in type 1 diabetes. Study observations and caveats: More deletions and fewer insertions at VDJ junctions were seen in type 1 diabetes patients.

J is TRBJ2-5 and V is TRBV7-7, with 7 bases matching TRBD2. Sequencing was done on a sample of naive CD4+ T cells from blood. The receptor's source is a man younger than 35 in good health. CDR3 protein: CASSSYGGRVETQYF. Written as DNA, the CDR3 is TGTGCCAGCAGCTCGTACGGAGGGAGGGTGGAGACCCAGTACTTC.